Listed here is a single T cell receptor beta chain. The antigen is not known. The germline CDR1 and CDR2 sequences are LNHDA and SQIVND (reference sequence). The V end lost 0 bases, the J end lost 3 bases, and 5 bases lay between the germline ends. The CDR3 spans 13 residues. Unexposed donor CD4+ T cells date from about 2011-2018, before the COVID-19 pandemic. Isolation of CD4+ T cells took place after about 10 days in culture. Unexposed-donor CD4+ T cells were probed with SARS-CoV-2 S/N and four cold-coronavirus spikes, cells permitting. On days 3 and 7, cultures got half fresh IL-2 medium. Using immunoSEQ multiplex PCR, the repertoire was profiled, and TCRdb retains in-frame clones only, with some absent. This table holds 15,000 to 20,000 clones, 74% found once. This entry belongs to a study of CD4 T cells in relation to SARS-CoV-2 and coronaviruses. Study overall: PBMCs were cultured with antigen for around nine days before TCR beta sequencing. Study-level results: The cross-reactivity analysis covered only spike protein, not other viral proteins.

The chain uses TRBV19 and TRBJ1-1, with D possibly being TRBD1 (5 bases). Sequencing was carried out using CD4+ T cells from PBMCs, cultured in vitro. The TCR sequence derives from a human donor in good health. The CDR3, as DNA: TGTGCCAGTAGTATAGACAGGGACACTGAAGCTTTCTTT. It translates to CASSIDRDTEAFF.